Listed below are T cell receptor beta chains from one sample, sequenced in a study of shared clonotypes between healthy human individuals. The method was immunoSEQ multiplex PCR; TCRdb's version includes in-frame clones alone and lacks a portion of them. Of hundreds of thousands of clones in the sample, 55% to 85% are singletons; the top ten hold around 2%. Sequencing was carried out using memory CD4+ T cells sorted from blood. Source of these receptors: a woman in her thirties in good health. Each CDR3 is given with its conserved first and last residue.

J	V	CDR3
TRBJ2-7	TRBV7-2	CASSSQGLAGDEQYF
TRBJ2-1	TRBV11-2	CASSFATSSYNEQFF
TRBJ1-4	TRBV4-1	CASSEDRGREKLFF
TRBJ2-1	TRBV18	CASSQRELNEQFF
TRBJ1-3	TRBV5-6	CASSFWSGNTIYF
TRBJ2-1	TRBV5-1	CASRYGTSAGEQFF
TRBJ2-3	TRBV4-1	CASRLLAGSQDTQYF
TRBJ2-7	TRBV18	CASSSGVTPQQYF
TRBJ2-3	TRBV7-9	CASVPHAGRAGDTQYF
TRBJ1-1	TRBV19	CASRIGQGIEAFF
TRBJ1-5	TRBV18	CASSPFGAGEEPQHF